The clone carrying this T cell receptor beta chain appeared many times. The sample comes from a study of spatial heterogeneity in lung cancer. Overall study: Combinations of a unique TCR and a UMI were tallied in raw reads, and on average each appeared more than ten times.

TCRdb analysed the 5' RACE reads with MiXCR anew, one entry per CDR3 protein. The profile shows about 45,000 distinct CDR3 sequences, about an eighth of them singletons. The CDR3 length is 13 residues. V lost 3 bases and J 1 base, leaving 6 bases between the germline ends. The time point: sample taken at primary tumor resection. Whole RNA was taken from tumor, nontumor lung or frozen PBMC; it was then sequenced unsorted. The chain carries TRBV12-3 or TRBV12-4 and TRBJ1-1, with D possibly TRBD1 on 5 matching bases. This clonotype was obtained from a female donor with early-stage non-small cell lung cancer. The source material was PBMCs, sampled at surgery. This CDR3 is CASSLGGNTEAFF. The CDR3 DNA reads as TGTGCCAGCAGTTTGGGGGGGAACACTGAAGCTTTCTTT.